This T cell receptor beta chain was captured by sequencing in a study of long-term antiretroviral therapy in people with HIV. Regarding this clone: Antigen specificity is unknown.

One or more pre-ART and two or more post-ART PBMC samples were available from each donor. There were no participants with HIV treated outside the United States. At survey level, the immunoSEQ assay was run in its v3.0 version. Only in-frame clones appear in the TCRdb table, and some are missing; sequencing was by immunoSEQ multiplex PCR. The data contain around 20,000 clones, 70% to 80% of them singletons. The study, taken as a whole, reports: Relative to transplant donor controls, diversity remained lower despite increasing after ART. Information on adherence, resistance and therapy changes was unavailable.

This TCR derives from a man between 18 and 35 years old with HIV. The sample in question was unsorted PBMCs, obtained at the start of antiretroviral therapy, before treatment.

The CDR3 coding sequence is TGTGCCAGCAGCTTGGGCGGACTAGCGGGAGTGGAGACCCAGTACTTC. Its translation: CASSLGGLAGVETQYF. J is TRBJ2-5 and V is TRBV5-4; 13 bases match TRBD2. CDR1 and CDR2 (germline): SGHNT, YYREEE (reference sequence). V gave up 0 bases and J gave up 5 bases; unmatched junction bases: 4. The CDR3 runs 16 residues.